The 30 T cell receptor beta chains given below trace back to one sample, sequenced in a study of tumor and adjacent non-tumor tissue in lung cancer. The template was RNA from unsorted bulk tissue. Distant lung tissue was collected more than 3 cm away from the tumor edge. Three rounds of nested PCR, following a modified ARM-PCR protocol, produced the TCRbeta library. TCRdb ran MiXCR on the multiplex PCR reads and lists one entry per CDR3 protein. The table lists roughly 69,000 distinct CDR3 sequences, 75% to 85% of them singletons. The sequenced material came from distant non-tumor lung tissue. The receptors here all came from a man in his sixties with non-small cell lung cancer.

V and J are TRBV5-4 and TRBJ2-1; no clear D gene. V gave up 4 bases and J gave up 6 bases, with 11 bases separating them. This CDR3 contains 13 residues. CDR1 SGHNT and CDR2 YYREEE come from the germline V gene (reference sequence). The CDR3 sequence: CASSLHGSNEQFF. CDR3 DNA sequence: TGTGCCAGCAGCCTACACGGTTCCAATGAGCAGTTCTTC.

Turning to this clonotype: A read error may account for a junction end that differs from germline. This chain joins TRBV28 and TRBJ1-2, with D possibly TRBD1 on 5 matching bases. This CDR3 has 14 amino acids. Germline CDR1 is MDHEN and CDR2 is SYDVKM. The CDR3 loop reads CASNPVGTKNGYTF. CDR3 DNA sequence: TGTGCCAGCAATCCAGTAGGGACCAAAAATGGCTACACTTTC.

This clonotype counts as medium-sized. The rearrangement joins TRBV6-6 to TRBJ2-7; perhaps TRBD1 as D (5 bases). Germline CDR1 MNHNY, CDR2 SVGAGI (reference sequence). The length of the CDR3 is 11 residues. V lost 6 bases, J lost 3 bases, and 6 bases lay in between. The CDR3 here is CASSDSYEQYF. CDR3 nucleotide sequence: TGTGCCAGCAGCGACAGCTACGAGCAGTACTTC.

Points on this clonotype: Compared with germline, one end of the junction differs, possibly owing to a read error. The chain joins TRBV20-1 to TRBJ2-1; TRBD2 might be the D (5 bases). This CDR3 region has 18 residues. Germline V gene data show CDR1 as DFQATT and CDR2 as SNEGSKA (reference sequence). The CDR3 loop reads CSTRVRTGSEENYNEQFF. The DNA for the CDR3 is TGCAGTACTAGAGTTCGCACGGGTAGCGAAGAAAATTACAATGAGCAGTTCTTC.

Concerning this clonotype itself: The final CDR3 position lacks the conserved phenylalanine or tryptophan, pointing to a likely read error. The chain recombines TRBV4-1 with TRBJ2-1; D unresolved. CDR3 length: 14 amino acids. Germline assignment: CDR1 MGHRA and CDR2 YSYEKL. The CDR3 coding sequence is TGCGCCAGAAGCCAAGTACGCAACTACAATGAGCAGTTCTCC. Residues: CARSQVRNYNEQFS.

In regard to this clonotype: At one end, the junction sequence differs from germline, possibly due to a read error. The rearrangement links TRBV29-1 to TRBJ2-7; D may correspond to TRBD1 or TRBD2 (5 bases each). The CDR3 sequence is 13 residues long. The germline V gene encodes CDR1 SQVTM and CDR2 ANQGSEA. CDR3 residues: CSVEGDGIYEQYF. The DNA of the CDR3 is TGTAGCGTTGAAGGGGACGGAATCTACGAGCAGTACTTC.

J is TRBJ2-4 and V is TRBV11-3; 14 nucleotides line up with TRBD2. After removal of 2 bases from V and 9 bases from J, the junction contained 15 bases not matched to a gene. The CDR3 loop spans 19 amino acids. Germline CDR1 and CDR2: SGHNT and YENEEA. CDR3 sequence (DNA): TGTGCCAGCAGCTTATCCGGGACTAGCGGGAGTGCGAATCAAAGCATTCAGTACTTC. Protein: CASSLSGTSGSANQSIQYF.

J is TRBJ2-3 and V is TRBV5-1; a possible D gene is TRBD1 (5 bases). V lost 4 bases and J 12 bases, leaving 21 bases between the germline ends. Germline CDR1 SGHRS, CDR2 YFSETQ. CDR3 size: 14 residues. The CDR3 region has the DNA TGCGCCAGCAGCCCCGACAGTAGCACAGATATTCAGTATTTT. It is translated as CASSPDSSTDIQYF.

This clonotype was seen repeatedly, ten times or more. The rearrangement joins TRBV6-1 to TRBJ1-2; 8 bases map to TRBD1. J was trimmed by 4 bases and V by 4 bases; bases with no gene match: 5. Germline loops: CDR1 MNHNS, CDR2 SASEGT. The CDR3 contains 14 residues. Here the CDR3 reads CASSASGGIYGYTF. Written as DNA, the CDR3 is TGTGCCAGCAGTGCATCAGGGGGCATCTATGGCTACACCTTC.

Comment on this clonotype: This may be a read error: a much more frequent sequence differs by one nucleotide. The missing conserved phenylalanine or tryptophan at the end of this CDR3 makes a read error likely. The gene calls are TRBV5-6 and TRBJ2-7; D unresolved. The CDR3 is made up of 14 amino acids. Looked up from germline, CDR1 is SGHDT and CDR2 is YYEEEE. The ends were cut back, 0 bases at V and 0 bases at J, with 7 bases in the middle. CDR3 protein: CASSLGYRSYEQYC. CDR3 sequence (DNA): TGTGCCAGCAGCTTGGGCTACCGCTCCTACGAGCAGTACTGC.

With respect to this clonotype: An end of the junction differs from the germline gene, which may be a read error. This rearrangement joins TRBV5-4 to TRBJ1-2, with 7 bases fitting TRBD1. Germline V gives CDR1 SGHNT, CDR2 YYREEE (reference sequence). The CDR3 consists of 13 residues. CDR3 sequence: CASSLQGNYGYTF. The CDR3 DNA reads TGTGCCAGCAGCCTACAGGGGAACTATGGCTACACTTTC. The full variable domain, rest sourced from reference TRBV5-4 and TRBJ1-2, is ETGVTQSPTHLIKTRGQQVTLRCSSQSGHNTVSWYQQALGQGPQFIFQYYREEENGRGNFPPRFSGLQFPNYSSELNVNALELDDSALYLCASSLQGNYGYTFGSGTRLTVV.

In regard to this clonotype: At one end the junction does not follow the germline gene, possibly because of a read error. The chain recombines TRBV6-6 with TRBJ1-2; D gene uncertain. CDR3 length: 14 amino acids. The V gene's germline CDR1 is MNHNY and CDR2 SVGAGI (reference sequence). CDR3 DNA sequence: TGTGCCAGCGGGTCCTTCAACAGCACTTATGACTACACCTTC. It is translated as CASGSFNSTYDYTF.

As regards this clonotype: One junction end disagrees with the germline gene, perhaps due to a read error. The chain recombines TRBV6-5 with TRBJ1-2; 9 positions match TRBD1. Germline CDR1 reads MNHEY; CDR2 reads SVGAGI. This CDR3 has 17 amino acids. The CDR3 nucleotides read TGTGCCCGCAGCTGGACACTACTGACAGGGGGGGACTATGGCTACACCTTC. It encodes CARSWTLLTGGDYGYTF.

In regard to this clonotype: A read error may produce the germline difference seen at one junction end. The gene calls are TRBV6-5 and TRBJ2-5; 9 bases are shared with TRBD2. CDR3 length: 15 residues. CDR1 and CDR2 from the germline V gene are MNHEY and SVGAGI. Here the CDR3 DNA reads TGTGCCAGCCGGGCTGGCGGGAGGGTGAGGGAGATCCAGTACTTC. It translates to CASRAGGRVREIQYF.

Comment on this clonotype: No conserved phenylalanine or tryptophan ends this CDR3, so it is likely a read error. The chain employs TRBV28 and TRBJ2-7; D ambiguous. The CDR3 totals 14 residues. Trimming pared 6 bases from V and 3 bases from J, leaving 15 bases between. Germline V gene lookup returns CDR1 MDHEN and CDR2 SYDVKM. CDR3 in amino acids: CASSSERYSYEQYL. The CDR3 DNA reads as TGTGCCAGCAGCTCCGAAAGGTACAGCTACGAGCAGTACCTC.

On this clonotype: The junction departs from germline at one end; a sequencing error may be responsible. The chain couples TRBV11-1 to TRBJ2-3; 10 bases align to TRBD2. Germline V lookup: CDR1 SGHAT, CDR2 FQDESV (reference sequence). The CDR3 runs to 16 residues. The CDR3 is CANSLTSGSRTDTQYF. CDR3 bases: TGTGCCAACAGCTTGACTAGCGGGTCCAGGACAGATACGCAGTATTTT.

The chain employs TRBV6-5 and TRBJ2-3, with D maybe TRBD2 (6 bases). This CDR3 has 14 residues. The germline V and J ends were trimmed by 10 bases and 3 bases, with 17 bases remaining between them. Germline-derived CDR1 and CDR2 are MNHEY and SVGAGI. The CDR3, as DNA: TGTGCCAACCGCCCGGGGGTTAGGACAGATACGCAGTATTTT. This codes for CANRPGVRTDTQYF.

As concerns this clonotype: The junction does not match germline at one end; this may be a read error. V and J are TRBV12-3 or TRBV12-4 and TRBJ1-5, with TRBD1 matching over 7 bases. The CDR3 totals 13 residues. The CDR3 spells CASTIGTVWTQHF. The CDR3 DNA follows: TGTGCTAGCACAATAGGGACAGTATGGACCCAGCATTTT.

This clonotype has ten or more counts. The V gene is TRBV20-1, the J gene TRBJ2-5; 13 bases are a match to TRBD2. V shed 6 bases, J shed 7 bases, and the junction held 11 bases outside the gene matches. Germline loops: CDR1 DFQATT, CDR2 SNEGSKA (reference sequence). The CDR3 is made up of 15 amino acids. This CDR3 is CSATTSGRAFGTQYF. CDR3 bases: TGCAGTGCCACCACTAGCGGGAGGGCCTTTGGGACCCAGTACTTC.

The gene calls are TRBV6-1 and TRBJ2-2, with D maybe TRBD2 (6 bases). Germline V gives CDR1 MNHNS, CDR2 SASEGT. The germline V and J ends were trimmed by 5 bases and 4 bases, with 11 bases remaining between them. The CDR3 extends over 14 amino acids. The CDR3 loop reads CASSIAVGTGELFF. The CDR3 DNA reads TGTGCCAGCAGTATAGCGGTAGGCACCGGGGAGCTGTTTTTT.

This clonotype was seen ten or more times. The chain joins TRBV20-1 to TRBJ2-6; D may be TRBD2 (5 bases). V was clipped by 0 bases and J by 0 bases, with 9 bases between them. Germline values: CDR1 DFQATT, CDR2 SNEGSKA (reference sequence). The CDR3 runs to 16 residues. The CDR3 protein is CSARDRGSSGANVLTF. CDR3 DNA: TGCAGTGCTAGAGATCGAGGGAGCTCTGGGGCCAACGTCCTGACTTTC.

In regard to this clonotype: The junction differs from germline at one of its ends, possibly a read error. The chain uses TRBV7-9 and TRBJ2-7; D is perhaps TRBD2 (6 bases). The germline CDR1 and CDR2 sequences are SEHNR and FQNEAQ (reference sequence). This CDR3 comprises 14 residues. The CDR3 loop reads CTSGPREMVYEQYF. Here the CDR3 DNA reads TGTACCAGCGGCCCCCGGGAGATGGTCTACGAGCAGTACTTC. The variable domain in full, with the rest retrieved from reference TRBV7-9 and TRBJ2-7, is DTGVSQNPRHKITKRGQNVTFRCDPISEHNRLYWYRQTLGQGPEFLTYFQNEAQLEKSRLLSDRFSAERPKGSFSTLEIQRTEQGDSAMYLCTSGPREMVYEQYFGPGTRLTVT.

The table lists this clonotype with a few counts. No conserved phenylalanine or tryptophan ends this CDR3, so it is likely a read error. The V gene is TRBV5-6, the J gene TRBJ2-7; D is possibly TRBD2 (6 bases). In germline, CDR1 is SGHDT, CDR2 YYEEEE. The CDR3 is 12 residues long. Here the CDR3 reads CASTGGIYEQYS. CDR3 DNA: TGTGCCAGTACCGGCGGGATCTACGAACAGTACTCC.

Worth noting for this clonotype: Relative to the germline gene, one junction end is altered; a read error may explain this. V usage is TRBV11-2 and J usage is TRBJ2-3, with 13 bases fitting TRBD2. Germline V gives CDR1 SGHAT, CDR2 FQNNGV. The CDR3 covers 18 residues. CDR3 coding DNA: TGTGCCAGCAGCGCACGACTAGCGGGAGGACCTAGCACAGATACGCACTATTTT. Residues: CASSARLAGGPSTDTHYF.

In this sample, this clonotype turned up many times. Germline is not matched at one junction end, which may reflect a read error. The V call is TRBV5-4, the J call TRBJ1-2; D is unclear. Germline V CDR1 and CDR2: SGHNT, YYREEE (reference sequence). The CDR3 runs 14 residues. The CDR3 reads CASREGGAKYGYTF. CDR3 bases: TGTGCCAGCAGGGAGGGAGGAGCTAAGTATGGCTACACCTTC.

On this clonotype: Compared with germline, one end of the junction differs, possibly owing to a read error. The chain links TRBV4-1 to TRBJ2-5, with 7 positions matching TRBD2. The germline V gene has CDR1 MGHRA and CDR2 YSYEKL. This CDR3 contains 17 residues. The CDR3 bases are TGCGCCAGCAACCAAGAGGACGGGAGGTCGATGGGAGAGACCCAGTACTTC. It yields the protein CASNQEDGRSMGETQYF.

This clonotype was found many times. This chain joins TRBV5-6 and TRBJ1-1; TRBD1 agrees at 7 bases. CDR3 size: 15 residues. Germline values: CDR1 SGHDT, CDR2 YYEEEE. The ends lost 4 bases at V and 1 base at J; junction bases unmatched: 7. CDR3 protein: CASSLLGQTNTEAFF. As DNA, the CDR3 is TGTGCCAGCAGCCTATTGGGACAGACGAACACTGAAGCTTTCTTT. Based on the CDR3 plus reference TRBV5-6 and TRBJ1-1, the full variable domain is DAGVTQSPTHLIKTRGQQVTLRCSPKSGHDTVSWYQQALGQGPQFIFQYYEEEERQRGNFPDRFSGHQFPNYSSELNVNALLLGDSALYLCASSLLGQTNTEAFFGQGTRLTVV.

About this clonotype itself: Mismatch with germline at one junction end may stem from a read error. The CDR3: CASSSSMRWGTGELFF. The CDR3 DNA follows: TGCGCCAGCAGCTCGTCGATGAGGTGGGGGACCGGGGAGCTGTTTTTT. V and J are TRBV11-1 and TRBJ2-2; possibly TRBD1 or TRBD2 for D (5 bases each). Looked up from germline, CDR1 is SGHAT and CDR2 is FQDESV (reference sequence). This CDR3 is built from 16 residues.

With regard to this clonotype: Compared with germline, one end of the junction differs, possibly owing to a read error. The V and J genes are TRBV6-5 and TRBJ2-5, with a weak D call TRBD2 (6 bases). Germline-derived CDR1 and CDR2 are MNHEY and SVGAGI. The CDR3 has 12 amino acids. The CDR3 sequence is CASIKREETQYF. Here the CDR3 DNA reads TGTGCCAGCATCAAAAGGGAGGAGACCCAGTATTTC.

As concerns this clonotype: Given a much more abundant clone one base away, this may be a read error. The gene calls are TRBV7-8 and TRBJ1-5, with TRBD1 identical over 8 bases. Germline V gene data show CDR1 as SGHVS and CDR2 as FQNEAQ. This CDR3 has 14 amino acids. J was trimmed by 7 bases and V by 7 bases; bases with no gene match: 9. The CDR3, as DNA: TGTGCCAGCAACCATACGACAGGGGACCAGCCCCAGCATTTT. Its protein product is CASNHTTGDQPQHF.